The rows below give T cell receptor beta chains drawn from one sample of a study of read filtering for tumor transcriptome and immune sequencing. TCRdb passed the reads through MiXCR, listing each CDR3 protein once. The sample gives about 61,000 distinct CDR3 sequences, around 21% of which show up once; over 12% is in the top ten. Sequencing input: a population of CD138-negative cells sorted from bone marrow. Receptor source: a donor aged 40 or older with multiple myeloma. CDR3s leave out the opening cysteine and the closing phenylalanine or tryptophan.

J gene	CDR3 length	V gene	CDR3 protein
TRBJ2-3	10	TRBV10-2	ASKAGTDTQY
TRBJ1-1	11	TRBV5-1	ASRTGANTEAF
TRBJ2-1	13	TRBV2	ASSEDRGSYNEQF
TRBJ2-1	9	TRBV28	ASSVVERQF
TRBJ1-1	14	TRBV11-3	ASSLKGDRGIAEAF
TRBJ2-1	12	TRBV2	ASRQTGGLNEQF
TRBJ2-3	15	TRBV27	ASSSFLAQGGTDTQY
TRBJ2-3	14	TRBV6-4	ASSVTGTDDTDTQY
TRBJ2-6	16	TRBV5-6	ASSLFRDRISGANVLT
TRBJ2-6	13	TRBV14	ASSQGRAGANVLT
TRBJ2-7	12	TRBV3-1	ASSRQGSGDEQY
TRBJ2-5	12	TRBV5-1	ASSGGGPPETQY
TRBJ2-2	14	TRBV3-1	ASSELAGAETGELF
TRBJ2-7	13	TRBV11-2	ASSSPGDYTYEQY